This is a list of T cell receptor beta chains from one sample in a study of blood T cell repertoires in COVID-19. TCRdb's table, derived via immunoSEQ multiplex PCR, lists solely in-frame clones and lacks some. This table has about 81,000 clones, about 91% appearing once. The material sequenced was peripheral blood. These receptor sequences come from a man aged 70 or older with active or convalescent COVID-19. CDR3s include the opening cysteine and the closing phenylalanine or tryptophan. Fields, in order: V gene, clone size, J gene, D gene, CDR3 DNA, CDR3 protein. D genes are given only for firm matches. Expanded clones are given a class, and other clones once, few, many or no size at all.

TRBV5-5,NA,TRBJ2-1,TRBD2,TGTGCCAGCAGCTGGGGTCCTAGCGGGGCCTACAATGAGCAGTTCTTC,CASSWGPSGAYNEQFF
TRBV30,NA,TRBJ1-1,TRBD1,TGTGCCTGGAGTGAGGCACAGGGGAAATATGAAGCTTTCTTT,CAWSEAQGKYEAFF
TRBV5-1,NA,TRBJ1-2,NA,TGCGCCAGCAGCACTCGTGGGGCGGGGACCGATGGCTACACCTTC,CASSTRGAGTDGYTF
TRBV30,once,TRBJ2-2,NA,TGTGCCTGGAAACGGGACCTCCGGGGGACCGGGGAGCTGTTTTTT,CAWKRDLRGTGELFF
TRBV30,NA,TRBJ2-5,TRBD1,TGTGCCTGGAGTGGCCGCACCATAAACAGGGGCTCGTGGCGAGAGGCCCAGTACTTC,CAWSGRTINRGSWREAQYF
TRBV27,once,TRBJ2-1,NA,TGTGCCAGCAGTTCCTCTTCCGGGGACAAAGGCATCTATGAGCAGTTCTTC,CASSSSSGDKGIYEQFF
TRBV7-2,NA,TRBJ1-2,NA,TGTGCCAGCAGCATCCTATACGGGACACCTTCTGGCTACACCTTC,CASSILYGTPSGYTF
TRBV4-1,NA,TRBJ1-2,NA,TGCGCCAGCAGCCAAGGACCAGGCTTAGCTAACTATGGCTACACCTTC,CASSQGPGLANYGYTF
TRBV29-1,once,TRBJ2-1,TRBD1,TGCAGCGTTGAAGGTCGGACAGGGGACTTCTACAATGAGCAGTTCTTC,CSVEGRTGDFYNEQFF
TRBV5-6,NA,TRBJ2-1,TRBD2,TGTGCCAGTCATAGCGGGCCGAGCTCCTACAATGAGCAGTTCTTC,CASHSGPSSYNEQFF
TRBV19,NA,TRBJ1-4,TRBD1,TGTGCCAGTAGCCGACGACAGGGGGCGGGAGAAAAACTGTTTTTT,CASSRRQGAGEKLFF
TRBV12-3/TRBV12-4,NA,TRBJ1-2,TRBD1,TGTGCCAGCAGTTCGGGACAGGGTCAAGGCTACACCTTC,CASSSGQGQGYTF
TRBV5-1,NA,TRBJ2-7,NA,TGCGCCAGCAGCCCAGGACAACGTGCGGGGGAGCAGTACTTC,CASSPGQRAGEQYF
TRBV11-2,NA,TRBJ2-7,TRBD2,TGTGCCAGCAGCTTAGATGGGCTAGCGGGCGAGCAGTACTTC,CASSLDGLAGEQYF
TRBV5-1,NA,TRBJ1-6,TRBD1,TGCGCCAGCAGTTCCGGGACAGCTAATTCACCCCTCCACTTT,CASSSGTANSPLHF
TRBV5-1,NA,TRBJ2-1,TRBD2,TGCGCCAGCAGCTTGGCCCCAGCCGGGACTAGCAGGCTTGAGCAGTTCTTC,CASSLAPAGTSRLEQFF
TRBV5-1,few,TRBJ1-2,TRBD1,TGCGCCAGCAGCATCGGGACAGACTATGGCTACACCTTC,CASSIGTDYGYTF
TRBV18,NA,TRBJ2-1,TRBD1,TGTGCCAGCTCACCGGGGACAGGAGGGGACGATGAGCAGTTCTTC,CASSPGTGGDDEQFF
TRBV6-2/TRBV6-3,few,TRBJ1-5,TRBD1,TGTGCCAGCAGTTACTCCAGGGGGCGAAGCAATCAGCCCCAGCATTTT,CASSYSRGRSNQPQHF
TRBV9,NA,TRBJ1-4,NA,TGTGCCAGCAGCCCCCTTTGGGGAGGGTCTAATGAAAAACTGTTTTTT,CASSPLWGGSNEKLFF
TRBV19,NA,TRBJ2-7,NA,TGTGCCAGTAGTCCCCTGGGACACTACTACGAGCAGTACTTC,CASSPLGHYYEQYF
TRBV10-3,NA,TRBJ2-2,TRBD1,TGTGCCATCAGTGCCAACGCGGACAGGGAAAGGAACACCGGGGAGCTGTTTTTT,CAISANADRERNTGELFF
TRBV11-2,NA,TRBJ1-1,NA,TGTGCCAGCAGCTCCCAACAGGGAGGGGGCACTGAAGCTTTCTTT,CASSSQQGGGTEAFF
TRBV28,NA,TRBJ1-1,TRBD1,TGTGCCAGCAGCCCGTTCACAGGGGGCCGCACTGAAGCTTTCTTT,CASSPFTGGRTEAFF
TRBV4-2,once,TRBJ2-1,TRBD2,TGTGCCAGCAGCCAAGAAGGTAGCGGGGGGGCCCGGTACAATGAGCAGTTCTTC,CASSQEGSGGARYNEQFF
TRBV9,NA,TRBJ2-6,NA,TGTGCCAGCAGCTCCCTTCCTGGGGCCAACGTCCTGACTTTC,CASSSLPGANVLTF
TRBV25-1,few,TRBJ1-1,NA,TGTGCCAGCAGTGAATTAGGGCCGGGGGAAGCTTTCTTT,CASSELGPGEAFF
TRBV9,few,TRBJ2-5,NA,TGTGCCAGCAGCGTCGGACAGCAAGAGACCCAGTACTTC,CASSVGQQETQYF
TRBV12-3/TRBV12-4,NA,TRBJ1-5,NA,TGTGCCAGCAGTCGAGTCCTGAATCAGCCCCAGCATTTT,CASSRVLNQPQHF
TRBV6-1,NA,TRBJ1-3,NA,TGTGCCAGCAGTGAGAGAATGGGGCGCACCTCTGGAAACACCATATATTTT,CASSERMGRTSGNTIYF
TRBV7-2,NA,TRBJ1-2,TRBD1,TGTGCCAGCAGCTTGGTGGGGACAGGGTCTGATGGCTACACCTTC,CASSLVGTGSDGYTF
TRBV5-1,once,TRBJ2-3,NA,TGCGCCAGCAGCTTGGTTGGGGGCCCCTATGATACGCAGTATTTT,CASSLVGGPYDTQYF
TRBV6-4,NA,TRBJ1-2,TRBD1,TGTGCCAGCAGCCCGGACAGGGCTGGTCATGGCTACACCTTC,CASSPDRAGHGYTF
TRBV4-2,NA,TRBJ1-2,NA,TGTGCCAGCAGCCAAGATCGTGACAGCGGCTACACCTTC,CASSQDRDSGYTF
TRBV5-1,NA,TRBJ1-3,NA,TGCGCCAGCAGCCTGGCCGGCGCGGTGGGAAACACCATATATTTT,CASSLAGAVGNTIYF
TRBV7-2,NA,TRBJ2-4,NA,TGTGCCAGCAGCGGAGAGGGACAAGCCAAAAACATTCAGTACTTC,CASSGEGQAKNIQYF
TRBV28,NA,TRBJ1-5,NA,TGTGCCAGCAGTTTATTTGTGGGTAGAGGGAGGGGCAATCAGCCCCAGCATTTT,CASSLFVGRGRGNQPQHF
TRBV30,NA,TRBJ1-2,TRBD1,TGTGCCTGGGTCGACAGGGGAGTCGGCTACACCTTC,CAWVDRGVGYTF
TRBV12-3/TRBV12-4,NA,TRBJ1-3,NA,TGTGCCAGCAGTTTAAGTCACATAAACACCATATATTTT,CASSLSHINTIYF
TRBV6-2/TRBV6-3,once,TRBJ1-6,TRBD1,TGTGCCAGCAGTCGATATAAGACAGGGGGTAATTCACCCCTCCACTTT,CASSRYKTGGNSPLHF
TRBV9,NA,TRBJ1-5,NA,TGTGCCAGCAGCGTAGAGGGGCTGAGCAATCAGCCCCAGCATTTT,CASSVEGLSNQPQHF
TRBV4-2,NA,TRBJ1-1,NA,TGTGCCAGCAGCCAAGATTACCGGAGGAACACTGAAGCTTTCTTT,CASSQDYRRNTEAFF
TRBV7-2,NA,TRBJ2-5,NA,TGTGCCAGCAGCTTACCCAGGGAGACCCAGTACTTC,CASSLPRETQYF
TRBV10-3,NA,TRBJ1-2,NA,TGTGCCATCAGTGGGGCAGGGGACGGCTACACCTTC,CAISGAGDGYTF
TRBV24-1,once,TRBJ1-2,NA,TGTGCCACCAGTGGCCCGGGGGAAAAGGGTGGCTACACCTTC,CATSGPGEKGGYTF
TRBV19,NA,TRBJ2-1,TRBD2,TGTGCCAGTAGTCCCCCTGGGGGGGAGCTTTGGAATGAGCAGTTCTTC,CASSPPGGELWNEQFF
TRBV7-9,NA,TRBJ1-5,TRBD1,TGTGCCAGCAGCTTCACAGGGGGCTCGGGTCAGCCCCAGCATTTT,CASSFTGGSGQPQHF
TRBV19,NA,TRBJ2-1,NA,TGTGCCAGTAGTACAGGGGAGTCTTACAATGAGCAGTTCTTC,CASSTGESYNEQFF
TRBV11-2,NA,TRBJ1-2,TRBD1,TGTGCCAGCTCGGGACAGAACTATGGCTACACCTTC,CASSGQNYGYTF
TRBV12-3/TRBV12-4,NA,TRBJ2-5,NA,TGTGCCAGCAGTAGGGGGCGGGGTGAGACCCAGTACTTC,CASSRGRGETQYF
TRBV30,NA,TRBJ1-5,NA,TGTGCCTGGAAAAAAGGGGGCAATCAGCCCCAGCATTTT,CAWKKGGNQPQHF